Listed here are 8 T cell receptor beta chains from one sample, sequenced in a study of shared clonotypes between healthy human individuals (TCRdb year 2020). Libraries were prepared through the immunoSEQ multiplex PCR assay. Sourced from immuneACCESS, this table was stored by TCRdb with only in-frame sequences that have V and J called. A share of the clones is absent; for the studies checked, an unresolved V gene accounts for under half, and the remainder has no known explanation. The sample table records approximately 1,500,000 clones; roughly 96% of these occur just once. The ten largest make up approximately 1.1% of the sample. Input material: naive CD4+ T cells sorted from blood. The cell subset or site label, read with the paper, signifies: CD45RA+ positively selected. These receptors were collected from a man younger than 40 in good health.

This rearrangement joins TRBV5-1 to TRBJ2-2; the match to TRBD1 covers 8 bases. The CDR3 extends over 15 amino acids. Looked up from germline, CDR1 is SGHRS and CDR2 is YFSETQ. Losses at the gene ends were 7 bases for V and 1 base for J; bases not matched to a gene: 6. CDR3 DNA: TGCGCCAGCGGCCGTGGGACAGGGAACACCGGGGAGCTGTTTTTT. Its protein is CASGRGTGNTGELFF. Full variable domain (rest looked up from reference TRBV5-1 and TRBJ2-2): KAGVTQTPRYLIKTRGQQVTLSCSPISGHRSVSWYQQTPGQGLQFLFEYFSETQRNKGNFPGRFSGRQFSNSRSEMNVSTLELGDSALYLCASGRGTGNTGELFFGEGSRLTVL.

V usage is TRBV7-8 and J usage is TRBJ1-5; TRBD1 matches 8 bases. The CDR3 runs 20 residues. V shed 5 bases, J shed 5 bases, and the junction held 23 bases outside the gene matches. In germline, CDR1 is SGHVS, CDR2 FQNEAQ. CDR3 nucleotide sequence: TGTGCCAGCAGCGAGTTGATCACGATTTCCGGGACAGGAGAAGATCAGCCCCAGCATTTT. It encodes CASSELITISGTGEDQPQHF. Complete variable domain (other parts from reference TRBV7-8 and TRBJ1-5): GAGVSQSPRYKVAKRGQDVALRCDPISGHVSLFWYQQALGQGPEFLTYFQNEAQLDKSGLPSDRFFAERPEGSVSTLKIQRTQQEDSAVYLCASSELITISGTGEDQPQHFGDGTRLSIL.

V gene TRBV28 combines with J gene TRBJ2-7; possibly TRBD1 for D (7 bases). Germline V gene sequence: CDR1 MDHEN, CDR2 SYDVKM. Trimming pared 2 bases from V and 2 bases from J, leaving 25 bases between. This CDR3 has 19 residues. CDR3 sequence (DNA): TGTGCCAGCAGTTTAATCGGCGGGACAGTGGGTTCCGTGGCCTACGAGCAGTACTTC. It specifies CASSLIGGTVGSVAYEQYF.

This clone was detected once. The chain carries TRBV19 and TRBJ2-1; D is perhaps TRBD2 (6 bases). V shed 5 bases and J shed 14 bases, with 28 bases lying between them. CDR1 is LNHDA and CDR2 is SQIVND in the germline V gene (reference sequence). This CDR3 spans 16 amino acids. CDR3 amino acids: CASSPRDFRRDYLKFF. CDR3 nucleotide sequence: TGTGCCAGTAGTCCCCGGGACTTTCGACGCGATTACCTCAAGTTCTTC.

The chain has TRBV18 and TRBJ2-1; no definite D call. The V gene's germline CDR1 is KGHSH and CDR2 LQKENI. This CDR3 comprises 16 residues. V dropped 2 bases and J dropped 3 bases, with 14 bases sitting between them. CDR3 sequence: CASSPESPVVYNEQFF. The CDR3, as DNA: TGTGCCAGCTCACCAGAGTCCCCAGTCGTCTACAATGAGCAGTTCTTC.

This clone was counted only a few times. This chain links TRBV7-2 with TRBJ1-5; TRBD1 matches 8 bases. The V and J ends lost 4 bases and 4 bases, in that order; junction bases with no gene match: 3. The CDR3 extends over 14 amino acids. The germline V gene has CDR1 SGHTA and CDR2 FQGNSA. CDR3 protein: CASSSDRVNQPQHF. In DNA, the CDR3 is TGTGCCAGCAGCTCGGACAGGGTTAATCAGCCCCAGCATTTT.

Points on this clone: Other DNA sequences of this sample code for an identical CDR3. The chain uses TRBV30 and TRBJ2-5; maybe TRBD1 (5 bases). Trimming took 0 bases from V and 1 from J, leaving 6 bases between them. The CDR3 consists of 13 residues. The germline gives CDR1 GTSNPN, CDR2 SVGIG (reference sequence). CDR3 amino acids: CAWSVGAQETQYF. The CDR3 DNA is TGTGCCTGGAGTGTAGGGGCCCAAGAGACCCAGTACTTC.

This chain links TRBV5-1 with TRBJ2-1; no firm D call. CDR3 length equals 16 residues. CDR1 SGHRS and CDR2 YFSETQ come from the germline V gene. Trimming removed 0 bases from V and 2 bases from J, with 12 bases in between. For the CDR3, the DNA is TGCGCCAGCAGCTTGGATCCGGGTGTCACCTACAATGAGCAGTTCTTC. This encodes CASSLDPGVTYNEQFF.